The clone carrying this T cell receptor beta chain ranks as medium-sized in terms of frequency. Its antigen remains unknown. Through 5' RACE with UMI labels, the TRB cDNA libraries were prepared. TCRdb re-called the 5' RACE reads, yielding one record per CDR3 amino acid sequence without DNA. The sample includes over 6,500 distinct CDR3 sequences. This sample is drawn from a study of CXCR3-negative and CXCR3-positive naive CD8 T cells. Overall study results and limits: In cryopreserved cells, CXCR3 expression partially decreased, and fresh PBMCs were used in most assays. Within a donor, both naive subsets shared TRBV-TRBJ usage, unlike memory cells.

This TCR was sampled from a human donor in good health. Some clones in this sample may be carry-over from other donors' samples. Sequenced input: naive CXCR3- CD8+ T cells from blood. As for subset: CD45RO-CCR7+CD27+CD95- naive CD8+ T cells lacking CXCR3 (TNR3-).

CDR3 in amino acids: CASSLFAAEAGNEQYF. The J gene is TRBJ2-7, the V gene TRBV5-1; the D gene TCRdb calls, TRBD1, cannot be checked with no DNA. From germline, CDR1 is SGHRS and CDR2 YFSETQ. CDR3 length: 16 residues.